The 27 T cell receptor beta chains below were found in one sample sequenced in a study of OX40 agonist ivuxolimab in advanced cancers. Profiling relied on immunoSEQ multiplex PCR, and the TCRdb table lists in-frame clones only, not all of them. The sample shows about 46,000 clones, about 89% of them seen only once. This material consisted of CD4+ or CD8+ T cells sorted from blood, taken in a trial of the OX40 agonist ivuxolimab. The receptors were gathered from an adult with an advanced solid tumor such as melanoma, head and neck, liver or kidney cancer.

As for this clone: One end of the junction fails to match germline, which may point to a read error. In DNA, the CDR3 is TGTGCCACCCAGACAGGTTACGCCGGTGAGCACTTC. Translated, it gives CATQTGYAGEHF. The chain carries TRBV6-1 and TRBJ2-7; tentatively, D is TRBD1 (6 bases). The length of the CDR3 is 12 residues. Germline lookup yields CDR1 MNHNS and CDR2 SASEGT.

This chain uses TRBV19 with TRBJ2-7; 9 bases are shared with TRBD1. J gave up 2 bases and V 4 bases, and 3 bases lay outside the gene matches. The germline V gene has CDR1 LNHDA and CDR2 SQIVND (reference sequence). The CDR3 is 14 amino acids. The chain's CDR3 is CASSTGTGTYEQYF. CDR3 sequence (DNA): TGTGCCAGTAGTACGGGGACAGGGACCTACGAGCAGTACTTC.

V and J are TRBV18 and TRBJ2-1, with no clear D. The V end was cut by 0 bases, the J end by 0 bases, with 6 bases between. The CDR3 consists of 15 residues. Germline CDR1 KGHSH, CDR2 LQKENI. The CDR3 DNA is TGTGCCAGCTCACCACCCATGAGCTCCTACAATGAGCAGTTCTTC. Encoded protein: CASSPPMSSYNEQFF.

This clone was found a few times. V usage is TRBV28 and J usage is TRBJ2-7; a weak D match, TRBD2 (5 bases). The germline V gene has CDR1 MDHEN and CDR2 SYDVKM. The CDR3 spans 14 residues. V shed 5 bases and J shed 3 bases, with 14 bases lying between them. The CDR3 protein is CASSVLDSNYEQYF. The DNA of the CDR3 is TGTGCCAGCAGTGTCCTGGACTCAAACTACGAGCAGTACTTC.

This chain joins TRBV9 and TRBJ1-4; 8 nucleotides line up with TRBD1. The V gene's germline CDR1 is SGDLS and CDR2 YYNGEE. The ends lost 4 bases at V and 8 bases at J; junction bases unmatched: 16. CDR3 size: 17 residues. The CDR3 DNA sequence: TGTGCCAGCAGCTCCCACGGAGGAGGACAGGGCGGAGAAAAACTGTTTTTT. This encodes CASSSHGGGQGGEKLFF.

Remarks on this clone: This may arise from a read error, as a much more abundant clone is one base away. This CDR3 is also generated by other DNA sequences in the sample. CDR3 nucleotides: TGTGCCATCAGTGAGCGAGGGGACTCCTACGAGCAGTACTTC. This codes for CAISERGDSYEQYF. The chain links TRBV10-3 to TRBJ2-7; D may correspond to TRBD1 or TRBD2 (5 bases each). V lost 2 bases to trimming and J lost 0 bases, with 8 bases between them. CDR1 and CDR2 (germline): ENHRY, SYGVKD. The CDR3 totals 14 residues.

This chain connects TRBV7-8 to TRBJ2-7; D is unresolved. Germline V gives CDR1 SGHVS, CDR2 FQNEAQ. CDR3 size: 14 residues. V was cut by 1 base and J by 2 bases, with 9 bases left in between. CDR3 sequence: CASSLVGFAYEQYF. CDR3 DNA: TGTGCCAGCAGCTTAGTTGGCTTTGCCTACGAGCAGTACTTC. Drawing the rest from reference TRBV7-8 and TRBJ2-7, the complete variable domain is GAGVSQSPRYKVAKRGQDVALRCDPISGHVSLFWYQQALGQGPEFLTYFQNEAQLDKSGLPSDRFFAERPEGSVSTLKIQRTQQEDSAVYLCASSLVGFAYEQYFGPGTRLTVT.

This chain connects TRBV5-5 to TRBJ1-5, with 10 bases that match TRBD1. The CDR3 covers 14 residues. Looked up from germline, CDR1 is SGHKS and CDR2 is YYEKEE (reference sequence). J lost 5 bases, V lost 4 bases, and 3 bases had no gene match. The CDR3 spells CASSRGTGDQPQHF. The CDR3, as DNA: TGTGCCAGCAGCCGCGGGACAGGGGATCAGCCCCAGCATTTT.

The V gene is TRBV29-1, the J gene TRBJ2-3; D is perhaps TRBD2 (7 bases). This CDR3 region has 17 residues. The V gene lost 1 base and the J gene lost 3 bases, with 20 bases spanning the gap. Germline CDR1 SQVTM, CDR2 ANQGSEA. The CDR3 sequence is CSVEGAVLGGGTDTQYF. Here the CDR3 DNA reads TGCAGCGTTGAAGGCGCGGTGTTAGGGGGGGGTACAGATACGCAGTATTTT.

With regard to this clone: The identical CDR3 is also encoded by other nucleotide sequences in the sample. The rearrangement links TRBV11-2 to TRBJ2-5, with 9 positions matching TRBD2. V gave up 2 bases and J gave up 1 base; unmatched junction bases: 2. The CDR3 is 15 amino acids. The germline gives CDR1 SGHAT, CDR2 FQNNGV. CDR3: CASSLPAGGQETQYF. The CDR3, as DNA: TGTGCCAGCAGCTTACCAGCGGGGGGCCAAGAGACCCAGTACTTC.

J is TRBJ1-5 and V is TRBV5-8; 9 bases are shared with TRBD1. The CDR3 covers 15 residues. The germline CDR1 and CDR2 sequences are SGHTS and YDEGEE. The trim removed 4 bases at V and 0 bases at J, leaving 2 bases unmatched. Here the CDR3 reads CASSRQGVSNQPQHF. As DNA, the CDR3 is TGTGCCAGCAGCCGACAGGGGGTTAGCAATCAGCCCCAGCATTTT.

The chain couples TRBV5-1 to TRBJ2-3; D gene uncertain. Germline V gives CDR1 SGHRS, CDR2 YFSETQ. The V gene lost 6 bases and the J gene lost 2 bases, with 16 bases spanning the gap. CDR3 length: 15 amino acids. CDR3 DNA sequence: TGCGCCAGCACGTCATTGGGCCTAAACACAGATACGCAGTATTTT. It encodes CASTSLGLNTDTQYF.

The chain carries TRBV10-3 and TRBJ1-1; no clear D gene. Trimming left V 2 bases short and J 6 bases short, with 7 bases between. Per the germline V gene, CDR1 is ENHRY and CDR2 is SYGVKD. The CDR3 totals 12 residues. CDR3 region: CAISETGSEAFF. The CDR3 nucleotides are TGTGCCATCAGTGAGACGGGGTCTGAAGCTTTCTTT.

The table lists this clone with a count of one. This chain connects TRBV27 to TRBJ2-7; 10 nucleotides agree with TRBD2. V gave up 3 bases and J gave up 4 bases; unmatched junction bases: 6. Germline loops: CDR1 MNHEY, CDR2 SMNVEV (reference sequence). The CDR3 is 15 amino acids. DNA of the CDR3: TGTGCCAGCAGTTTTCTAGCGGGAGTTGAATACGAGCAGTACTTC. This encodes CASSFLAGVEYEQYF.

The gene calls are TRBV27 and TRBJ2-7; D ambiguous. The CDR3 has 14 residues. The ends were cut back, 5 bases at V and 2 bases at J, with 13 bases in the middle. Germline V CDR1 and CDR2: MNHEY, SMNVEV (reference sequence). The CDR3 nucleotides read TGTGCCAGCAGTCCCGACCCAACTCCCTACGAGCAGTACTTC. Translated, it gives CASSPDPTPYEQYF.

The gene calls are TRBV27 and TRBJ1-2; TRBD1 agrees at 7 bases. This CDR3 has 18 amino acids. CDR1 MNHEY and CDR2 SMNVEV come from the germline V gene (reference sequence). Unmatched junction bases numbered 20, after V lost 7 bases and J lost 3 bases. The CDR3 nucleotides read TGTGCCAGCACAGAATTGAAGGGCAGGGGGAATTGGTACTATGGCTACACCTTC. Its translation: CASTELKGRGNWYYGYTF.

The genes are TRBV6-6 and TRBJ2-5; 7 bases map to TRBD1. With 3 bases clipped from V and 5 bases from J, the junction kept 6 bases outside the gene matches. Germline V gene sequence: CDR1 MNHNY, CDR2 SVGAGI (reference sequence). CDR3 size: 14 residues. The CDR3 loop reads CASSYWTGDETQYF. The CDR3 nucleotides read TGTGCCAGCAGTTATTGGACAGGAGATGAGACCCAGTACTTC.

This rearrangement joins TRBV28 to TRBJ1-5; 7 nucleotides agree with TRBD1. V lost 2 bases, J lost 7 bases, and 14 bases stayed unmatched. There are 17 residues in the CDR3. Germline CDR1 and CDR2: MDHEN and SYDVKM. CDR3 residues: CASSLKVAGGLLQPQHF. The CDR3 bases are TGTGCCAGCAGTTTAAAGGTGGCAGGGGGGTTGTTACAGCCCCAGCATTTT.

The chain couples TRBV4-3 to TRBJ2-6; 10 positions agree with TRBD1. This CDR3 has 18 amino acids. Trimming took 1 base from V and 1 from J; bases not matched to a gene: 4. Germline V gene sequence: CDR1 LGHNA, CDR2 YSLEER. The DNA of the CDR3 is TGCGCCAGCAGCCAAGCCGGGACAGGGGCATCTGGGGCCAACGTCCTGACTTTC. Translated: CASSQAGTGASGANVLTF.

The CDR3 nucleotides read TGTGCCAGCATCGGGCAGGAGAGCACAGATACGCAGTATTTT. Translating it yields CASIGQESTDTQYF. The chain joins TRBV2 to TRBJ2-3; D not resolved. CDR1 and CDR2 from the germline V gene are SNHLY and FYNNEI. V shed 7 bases and J shed 0 bases, with 11 bases lying between them. CDR3 length equals 14 residues.

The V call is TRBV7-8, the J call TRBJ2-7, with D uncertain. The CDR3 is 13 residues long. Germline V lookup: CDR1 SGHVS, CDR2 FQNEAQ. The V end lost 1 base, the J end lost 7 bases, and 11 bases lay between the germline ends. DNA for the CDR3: TGTGCCAGCAGCTTAGAGCCGTCTCAGGAGCAGTACTTC. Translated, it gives CASSLEPSQEQYF.

The CDR3 region is CASSSALDTQYF. The DNA for the CDR3 is TGTGCCAGCAGCTCGGCTTTAGATACGCAGTATTTT. The chain couples TRBV5-4 to TRBJ2-3; D ambiguous. Germline loops: CDR1 SGHNT, CDR2 YYREEE (reference sequence). Trimming took off 3 bases at V and 5 bases at J, with 7 bases between the two ends. The CDR3 is made up of 12 amino acids.

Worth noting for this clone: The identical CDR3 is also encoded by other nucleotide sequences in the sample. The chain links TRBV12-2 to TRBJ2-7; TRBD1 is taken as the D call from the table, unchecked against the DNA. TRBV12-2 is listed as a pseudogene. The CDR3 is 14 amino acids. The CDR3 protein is CASRPRRTGDKQYF. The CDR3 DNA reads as TGCGCAAGTCGCCCTCGGAGGACAGGGGACAAGCAGTACTTC.

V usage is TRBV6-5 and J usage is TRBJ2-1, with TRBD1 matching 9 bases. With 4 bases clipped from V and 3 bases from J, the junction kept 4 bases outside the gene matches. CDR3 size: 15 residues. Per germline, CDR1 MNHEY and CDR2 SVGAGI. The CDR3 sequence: CASSSGQGFYNEQFF. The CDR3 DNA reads TGTGCCAGCAGTTCAGGACAGGGGTTCTACAATGAGCAGTTCTTC.

CDR3: CASSLAGPGNGELFF. In nucleotides, the CDR3 is TGTGCCAGCAGCTTAGCAGGGCCCGGGAACGGGGAGCTGTTTTTT. The chain combines TRBV7-6 with TRBJ2-2; possible D gene TRBD2, 5 bases. This CDR3 comprises 15 residues. V shed 0 bases and J shed 7 bases, with 12 bases lying between them. Germline CDR1 SGHVS, CDR2 FNYEAQ.

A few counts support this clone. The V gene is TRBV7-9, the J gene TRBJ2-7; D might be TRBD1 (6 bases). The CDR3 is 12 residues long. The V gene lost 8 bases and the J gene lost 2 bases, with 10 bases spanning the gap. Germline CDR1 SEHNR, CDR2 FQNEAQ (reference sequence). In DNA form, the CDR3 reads TGTGCCAGCTCCGACAGGACCTACGAGCAGTACTTC. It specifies CASSDRTYEQYF. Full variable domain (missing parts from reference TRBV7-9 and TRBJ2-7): DTGVSQNPRHKITKRGQNVTFRCDPISEHNRLYWYRQTLGQGPEFLTYFQNEAQLEKSRLLSDRFSAERPKGSFSTLEIQRTEQGDSAMYLCASSDRTYEQYFGPGTRLTVT.

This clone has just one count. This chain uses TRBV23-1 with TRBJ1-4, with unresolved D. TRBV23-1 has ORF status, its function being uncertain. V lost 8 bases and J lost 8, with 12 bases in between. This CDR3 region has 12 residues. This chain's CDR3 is CASAYGREKLFF. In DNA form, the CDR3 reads TGCGCCAGCGCCTACGGCAGGGAAAAACTGTTTTTT.